A selection of T cell receptor beta chains follows, all from one sample in a study of T cells after yellow fever vaccination. MiXCR, run by TCRdb on the 5' RACE reads, gives a single entry per CDR3 protein. This sample has a few hundred thousand distinct CDR3 sequences; roughly 6.8% occur once, and the top ten carry over 15%. This specimen consisted of PBMCs, obtained approximately 40 days after the first yellow fever vaccination. Receptor source: a man between 18 and 35 years old who received the YFV17D yellow fever vaccine. CDR3s include the opening cysteine and the closing phenylalanine or tryptophan. Fields, in order: clone size, J gene, CDR3 length, V gene, D gene, CDR3 protein, CDR3 DNA. The D gene is left open where the match is weak. A row's size may be missing; if present it is once, few, many or a size class.

abundance: NA
j_gene: TRBJ2-5
len: 16
v_gene: TRBV5-6
d_gene: TRBD2
CDR3aa: CASSLISGGKQETQYF
CDR3nt: TGTGCCAGCAGCTTGATAAGCGGGGGTAAACAAGAGACCCAGTACTTC

abundance: few
j_gene: TRBJ2-3
len: 12
v_gene: TRBV6-5
d_gene: TRBD2
CDR3aa: CASSRLGGAQYF
CDR3nt: TGTGCCAGCAGTCGCCTTGGGGGGGCGCAGTATTTT

abundance: NA
j_gene: TRBJ1-4
len: 16
v_gene: TRBV7-2
d_gene: NA
CDR3aa: CASSLQPPATNEKLFF
CDR3nt: TGTGCCAGCAGCTTACAACCACCTGCAACTAATGAAAAACTGTTTTTT

abundance: NA
j_gene: TRBJ2-3
len: 14
v_gene: TRBV20-1
d_gene: NA
CDR3aa: CIWAIAFSTDTQYF
CDR3nt: TGCATTTGGGCCATAGCGTTCAGCACAGATACGCAGTATTTT

abundance: many
j_gene: TRBJ2-3
len: 15
v_gene: TRBV29-1
d_gene: NA
CDR3aa: CSVEDHGSLRDTQYF
CDR3nt: TGCAGCGTTGAAGATCATGGGTCATTAAGAGATACGCAGTATTTT

abundance: few
j_gene: TRBJ1-1
len: 12
v_gene: TRBV10-3
d_gene: NA
CDR3aa: CAIRGLNTEAFF
CDR3nt: TGTGCCATCAGAGGGCTGAACACTGAAGCTTTCTTT

abundance: many
j_gene: TRBJ2-7
len: 12
v_gene: TRBV29-1
d_gene: NA
CDR3aa: CSVEEGAYEQYF
CDR3nt: TGCAGCGTGGAAGAGGGGGCCTACGAGCAGTACTTC

abundance: few
j_gene: TRBJ1-4
len: 15
v_gene: TRBV20-1
d_gene: TRBD1
CDR3aa: CSARFGNRGIEKLFF
CDR3nt: TGCAGTGCTAGGTTCGGGAACAGGGGAATCGAAAAACTGTTTTTT

abundance: many
j_gene: TRBJ2-2
len: 14
v_gene: TRBV6-1
d_gene: TRBD1
CDR3aa: CASRRGQYTGELFF
CDR3nt: TGTGCCAGCCGCAGGGGGCAGTACACCGGGGAGCTGTTTTTT

abundance: NA
j_gene: TRBJ2-1
len: 17
v_gene: TRBV3-1
d_gene: NA
CDR3aa: CASSPHGGRISYNEQFF
CDR3nt: TGTGCCAGCAGCCCCCATGGCGGACGCATTTCCTACAATGAGCAGTTCTTC

abundance: NA
j_gene: TRBJ1-1
len: 14
v_gene: TRBV7-2
d_gene: NA
CDR3aa: CASSSDTVGTEAFF
CDR3nt: TGTGCCAGCAGCTCAGACACAGTAGGGACTGAAGCTTTCTTT

abundance: NA
j_gene: TRBJ2-3
len: 16
v_gene: TRBV4-1
d_gene: TRBD2
CDR3aa: CASSRSGGRVTDTQYF
CDR3nt: TGCGCCAGCAGCAGGAGCGGGGGGCGGGTGACAGATACGCAGTATTTT

abundance: few
j_gene: TRBJ1-4
len: 14
v_gene: TRBV10-3
d_gene: TRBD1
CDR3aa: CAISTGETGEKLFF
CDR3nt: TGTGCCATCAGCACAGGGGAGACAGGTGAAAAACTGTTTTTT

abundance: NA
j_gene: TRBJ2-7
len: 15
v_gene: TRBV4-3
d_gene: TRBD2
CDR3aa: CASSPSRGDLYEQYF
CDR3nt: TGCGCCAGCAGCCCTAGCCGGGGGGATCTTTACGAGCAGTACTTC

abundance: NA
j_gene: TRBJ1-1
len: 15
v_gene: TRBV4-3
d_gene: NA
CDR3aa: CASSHSLVGNTEAFF
CDR3nt: TGCGCCAGCAGCCACAGCCTAGTAGGGAACACTGAAGCTTTCTTT

abundance: many
j_gene: TRBJ2-3
len: 13
v_gene: TRBV18
d_gene: NA
CDR3aa: CASSRIGRDTQYF
CDR3nt: TGTGCCAGCTCGCGGATCGGGCGAGATACGCAGTATTTT

abundance: few
j_gene: TRBJ2-3
len: 15
v_gene: TRBV5-4
d_gene: TRBD1
CDR3aa: CASSAPGQGADTQYF
CDR3nt: TGTGCCAGCAGCGCACCGGGACAGGGGGCAGATACGCAGTATTTT

abundance: few
j_gene: TRBJ2-2
len: 16
v_gene: TRBV6-5
d_gene: TRBD2
CDR3aa: CASSYSVLAGAGELFF
CDR3nt: TGTGCCAGCAGTTACTCGGTCCTAGCGGGGGCCGGGGAGCTGTTTTTT

abundance: many
j_gene: TRBJ2-1
len: 16
v_gene: TRBV11-3
d_gene: TRBD2
CDR3aa: CASSLVGGGAGNEQFF
CDR3nt: TGTGCCAGCAGCTTAGTCGGCGGGGGGGCCGGCAATGAGCAGTTCTTC

abundance: NA
j_gene: TRBJ2-7
len: 16
v_gene: TRBV9
d_gene: NA
CDR3aa: CASSVDRGARLYEQYF
CDR3nt: TGTGCCAGCAGCGTGGATCGGGGGGCGCGTCTCTACGAGCAGTACTTC

abundance: medium-sized
j_gene: TRBJ1-1
len: 14
v_gene: TRBV13
d_gene: NA
CDR3aa: CASSLGLMRRVDFF
CDR3nt: TGTGCCAGCAGCTTAGGCCTAATGAGGAGGGTCGATTTCTTT

abundance: many
j_gene: TRBJ2-3
len: 14
v_gene: TRBV7-6
d_gene: NA
CDR3aa: CASMSYQKADTQYF
CDR3nt: TGTGCCAGCATGTCTTACCAGAAAGCAGATACGCAGTATTTT

abundance: NA
j_gene: TRBJ1-1
len: 14
v_gene: TRBV5-1
d_gene: TRBD1
CDR3aa: CASSWRQGSAEAFF
CDR3nt: TGCGCCAGCAGCTGGCGACAGGGGAGCGCTGAAGCTTTCTTT

abundance: many
j_gene: TRBJ1-4
len: 14
v_gene: TRBV5-1
d_gene: TRBD1
CDR3aa: CASSYQGADEKLFF
CDR3nt: TGCGCCAGCAGTTACCAGGGGGCTGATGAAAAACTGTTTTTT

abundance: many
j_gene: TRBJ2-7
len: 15
v_gene: TRBV9
d_gene: NA
CDR3aa: CASSDPEGGTDEQYF
CDR3nt: TGTGCCAGCAGCGATCCTGAGGGGGGGACGGACGAGCAGTACTTC

abundance: many
j_gene: TRBJ1-5
len: 14
v_gene: TRBV7-8
d_gene: TRBD1
CDR3aa: CASSTGQGYQPQHF
CDR3nt: TGTGCCAGCAGCACGGGACAGGGGTATCAGCCCCAGCATTTT

abundance: few
j_gene: TRBJ2-2
len: 13
v_gene: TRBV7-3
d_gene: NA
CDR3aa: CASSSQTTGELFF
CDR3nt: TGTGCCAGCAGCTCCCAAACAACCGGGGAGCTGTTTTTT

abundance: NA
j_gene: TRBJ1-1
len: 12
v_gene: TRBV10-3
d_gene: NA
CDR3aa: CAIRTDNTEAFF
CDR3nt: TGTGCCATCAGAACGGATAACACTGAAGCTTTCTTT

abundance: NA
j_gene: TRBJ1-5
len: 17
v_gene: TRBV12-3/TRBV12-4
d_gene: TRBD1
CDR3aa: CASSDRLRTGRVMPQHF
CDR3nt: TGTGCCAGCAGCGACCGACTCAGGACAGGAAGGGTTATGCCCCAGCATTTT

abundance: NA
j_gene: TRBJ2-7
len: 13
v_gene: TRBV12-3/TRBV12-4
d_gene: NA
CDR3aa: CASSLGYQGEQYF
CDR3nt: TGTGCCAGCAGTCTAGGATACCAGGGCGAGCAGTACTTC

abundance: few
j_gene: TRBJ2-2
len: 13
v_gene: TRBV7-9
d_gene: NA
CDR3aa: CASSPLGPGELFF
CDR3nt: TGTGCCAGCAGTCCTTTGGGGCCCGGGGAGCTGTTTTTT

abundance: few
j_gene: TRBJ1-3
len: 14
v_gene: TRBV7-2
d_gene: NA
CDR3aa: CASSPPGHLNTIYF
CDR3nt: TGTGCCAGCAGTCCCCCGGGACACTTAAACACCATATATTTT

abundance: NA
j_gene: TRBJ2-7
len: 14
v_gene: TRBV7-2
d_gene: TRBD1
CDR3aa: CASSLSWDRREQYF
CDR3nt: TGTGCCAGCAGCTTAAGTTGGGACAGGCGCGAGCAGTACTTC

abundance: NA
j_gene: TRBJ2-7
len: 13
v_gene: TRBV7-2
d_gene: TRBD1
CDR3aa: CASSLVRGPEQYF
CDR3nt: TGTGCCAGCAGCTTAGTCAGGGGGCCCGAGCAGTACTTC

abundance: few
j_gene: TRBJ1-2
len: 14
v_gene: TRBV12-3/TRBV12-4
d_gene: TRBD1
CDR3aa: CASSLGQDLGGYTF
CDR3nt: TGTGCCAGCAGTTTGGGACAGGACCTGGGAGGCTACACCTTC

abundance: NA
j_gene: TRBJ1-3
len: 14
v_gene: TRBV6-5
d_gene: NA
CDR3aa: CASIPQPGGNTIYF
CDR3nt: TGTGCCAGCATTCCTCAGCCGGGGGGAAACACCATATATTTT

abundance: few
j_gene: TRBJ2-7
len: 13
v_gene: TRBV7-9
d_gene: NA
CDR3aa: CASSPTGVYEQYF
CDR3nt: TGTGCCAGCAGCCCCACGGGGGTCTACGAGCAGTACTTC

abundance: few
j_gene: TRBJ2-1
len: 14
v_gene: TRBV4-2
d_gene: TRBD2
CDR3aa: CASSRGAGGNEQFF
CDR3nt: TGTGCCAGCAGCCGAGGAGCGGGGGGGAATGAGCAGTTCTTC

abundance: NA
j_gene: TRBJ2-1
len: 19
v_gene: TRBV29-1
d_gene: TRBD1
CDR3aa: CSVEEGLGQVTGLGNEQFF
CDR3nt: TGCAGCGTTGAAGAGGGTCTGGGACAGGTTACCGGGCTGGGGAATGAGCAGTTCTTC

abundance: few
j_gene: TRBJ2-3
len: 16
v_gene: TRBV7-2
d_gene: NA
CDR3aa: CASSSRTAGSTDTQYF
CDR3nt: TGTGCCAGCAGCTCCCGGACAGCGGGTAGCACAGATACGCAGTATTTT

abundance: NA
j_gene: TRBJ2-1
len: 12
v_gene: TRBV7-9
d_gene: NA
CDR3aa: CASSKRVDEQFF
CDR3nt: TGTGCCAGCAGCAAAAGAGTGGATGAGCAGTTCTTC

abundance: NA
j_gene: TRBJ1-2
len: 15
v_gene: TRBV5-6
d_gene: TRBD1
CDR3aa: CASSPDRGRSYGYTF
CDR3nt: TGTGCCAGCAGCCCGGACAGGGGGCGCAGCTATGGCTACACCTTC

abundance: NA
j_gene: TRBJ2-2
len: 18
v_gene: TRBV4-1
d_gene: NA
CDR3aa: CASSQAMTQEGGTGELFF
CDR3nt: TGCGCCAGCAGCCAAGCGATGACCCAAGAAGGGGGCACCGGGGAGCTGTTTTTT

abundance: few
j_gene: TRBJ2-5
len: 13
v_gene: TRBV5-1
d_gene: NA
CDR3aa: CASSSGPEETQYF
CDR3nt: TGCGCCAGCAGCTCGGGACCTGAAGAGACCCAGTACTTC

abundance: many
j_gene: TRBJ2-5
len: 16
v_gene: TRBV4-1
d_gene: TRBD1
CDR3aa: CASRARLGQGQETQYF
CDR3nt: TGCGCCAGCAGAGCCCGGCTCGGACAGGGCCAAGAGACCCAGTACTTC

abundance: many
j_gene: TRBJ1-5
len: 14
v_gene: TRBV19
d_gene: NA
CDR3aa: CASSISRRDQPQHF
CDR3nt: TGTGCCAGTAGTATCTCCAGGAGGGATCAGCCCCAGCATTTT